Detailed here is one T cell receptor (beta chain). Primers included in the PCR were 60 Vbeta and 13 Jbeta primers. Clones were read by immunoSEQ multiplex PCR, and TCRdb kept only the in-frame ones, dropping some. Seen here are 100,000 to 150,000 clones, around 82% observed once, and the top ten hold 3.6%. These data originate in a study of cytomegalovirus exposure and HLA in healthy donors. Study background: Of 398 genotyped donors, roughly 81% clustered with self-reported Caucasian donors.

Trimming removed 1 base from V and 1 base from J, with 5 bases in between. The CDR3 has 13 amino acids. Per the germline V gene, CDR1 is SEHNR and CDR2 is FQNEAQ (reference sequence). This sequence originates from a woman in her thirties or forties in good health and CMV-seropositive. The gene calls are TRBV7-9 and TRBJ2-7; D ambiguous. Sequenced input: PBMCs. This chain's CDR3 is CASSLGPSYEQYF. The CDR3 DNA is TGTGCCAGCAGCTTAGGTCCGTCCTACGAGCAGTACTTC.